This is a list of T cell receptor beta chains from one sample in a study of T cell responses to AZD1222 COVID-19 vaccine. The protocol was immunoSEQ multiplex PCR, while the TCRdb copy is restricted to in-frame clones and leaves out a portion. This table has 100,000 to 150,000 clones, 90% appearing once. The source material was peripheral blood, sampled on day 0 of MenACWY control vaccination. The source is an adult in good health. Each CDR3 is given with its conserved first and last residue. A D gene is named only where the DNA matches it firmly. Expanded clones are given a class, and other clones once, few, many or no size at all.

>TRBV6-5|TRBJ1-2|NA|NA
TGTGCCAGCAGTTACCAGCTAAAGAGGGATTCGGGCTACACCTTC
CASSYQLKRDSGYTF
>TRBV6-5|TRBJ1-1|NA|NA
TGTGCCAGCAGTTACAATCTCGGGGTCGGTACTGAAGCTTTCTTT
CASSYNLGVGTEAFF
>TRBV6-5|TRBJ2-7|NA|TRBD1
TGTGCCAGCAGTTACTCAAGACAGGGTCTGATGGAGCAGTACTTC
CASSYSRQGLMEQYF
>TRBV19|TRBJ1-1|once|NA
TGTGCCAGTGGCGGTTGGACCGACACTGAAGCTTTCTTT
CASGGWTDTEAFF
>TRBV24-1|TRBJ1-6|NA|TRBD1
TGTGCCACCAGTGACCAGGACAGGCGTAATTCACCCCTCCACTTT
CATSDQDRRNSPLHF
>TRBV7-8|TRBJ1-2|NA|NA
TGTGCCAGCAGTCCCGGACAGCTCTATGGCTACACCTTC
CASSPGQLYGYTF
>TRBV20-1|TRBJ2-7|NA|NA
TGCAGTGCTAGGCTCATCTACGAGCAGTACTTC
CSARLIYEQYF
>TRBV9|TRBJ2-5|NA|TRBD2
TGTGCCAGCAGCTCGGGACTAGCGGCGTACCAAGAGACCCAGTACTTC
CASSSGLAAYQETQYF
>TRBV4-2|TRBJ2-1|NA|NA
TGTGCCAGCAGCCAAGAGGACAGGACTAGGGGGGGTGAGCAGTTCTTC
CASSQEDRTRGGEQFF
>TRBV14|TRBJ1-1|NA|NA
TGTGCCAGCAGCCAAGATCGGGTCGCTCGCGGGGAAACTGAAGCTTTCTTT
CASSQDRVARGETEAFF
>TRBV30|TRBJ2-7|NA|TRBD2
TGTGCCTGGAGTTCGGGACTAGCGGGCTACGAGCAGTACTTC
CAWSSGLAGYEQYF
>TRBV6-6|TRBJ2-1|NA|NA
TGTGCCAGCAGTTACTCGACCGGGTCCTACAATGAGCAGTTCTTC
CASSYSTGSYNEQFF
>TRBV11-2|TRBJ2-2|NA|TRBD2
TGTGCCAGCAGCTTAGTCCCTAGCGGCGCCGGGGAGCTGTTTTTT
CASSLVPSGAGELFF
>TRBV19|TRBJ1-1|once|NA
TGTGCCAGTAAGCGTATGGCAGACACTGAAGCTTTCTTT
CASKRMADTEAFF
>TRBV5-5|TRBJ2-2|NA|TRBD1
TGTGCCAGCAGCTTGTATTTCTCGGCAGGGGGCTCCACCGGGGAGCTGTTTTTT
CASSLYFSAGGSTGELFF
>TRBV6-6|TRBJ2-1|NA|NA
TGTGCCAGCACTTCCTCGGTGGTAGGTTACAATGAGCAGTTCTTC
CASTSSVVGYNEQFF
>TRBV27|TRBJ2-5|once|NA
TGTGCCAGCAGTCCCAGGTACCAAGAGACCCAGTACTTC
CASSPRYQETQYF
>TRBV7-9|TRBJ1-1|once|NA
TGTGCCAGCAGCTTTAGGGTGAACACTGAAGCTTTCTTT
CASSFRVNTEAFF
>TRBV9|TRBJ1-1|NA|NA
TGTGCCAGCAGCGTAGCTGCGAACACTGAAGCTTTCTTT
CASSVAANTEAFF
>TRBV6-5|TRBJ1-2|NA|NA
TGTGCCAGCAGCCGAGGGGGTCGTGGTGGCTATGGCTACACCTTC
CASSRGGRGGYGYTF
>TRBV29-1|TRBJ2-2|NA|NA
TGCAGCGTTTTGTTCAACACCGGGGAGCTGTTTTTT
CSVLFNTGELFF
>TRBV7-7|TRBJ2-1|NA|NA
TGTGCCAGCAGCAAAAGCTTTGGGTCCCACAATGAGCAGTTCTTC
CASSKSFGSHNEQFF
>TRBV2|TRBJ2-3|NA|NA
TGTGCCAGCAGTGGTGGGGGAGATACGCAGTATTTT
CASSGGGDTQYF
>TRBV6-4|TRBJ2-1|few|TRBD2
TGTGCCAGCAGTTCGGGGGGGGTCGATGAGCAGTTCTTC
CASSSGGVDEQFF
>TRBV27|TRBJ2-7|NA|TRBD2
TGTGCCAGCAGTCCCGGGACTAGCTTTGACGAGCAGTACTTC
CASSPGTSFDEQYF
>TRBV6-2/TRBV6-3|TRBJ2-1|NA|NA
TGTGCCAGCAGTTACCCAGTGAGCTCCTACAATGAGCAGTTCTTC
CASSYPVSSYNEQFF
>TRBV10-1|TRBJ2-1|NA|TRBD1
TGCGCCAGCAGCGAGAAAGGACAGGGGGCGGACAATGAGCAGTTCTTC
CASSEKGQGADNEQFF
>TRBV5-5|TRBJ2-4|NA|TRBD1
TGTGCCAGCAGCTCTGGAGGACAGGACAAAAACATTCAGTACTTC
CASSSGGQDKNIQYF
>TRBV15|TRBJ1-3|NA|TRBD1
TGTGCCACCAGCTTATGGACAGGGGCGCGCGGAAACACCATATATTTT
CATSLWTGARGNTIYF
>TRBV5-8|TRBJ2-2|NA|TRBD1
TGTGCCAGCAGCACAAACGGGGTTCCGGGACAGGGAGCCACCGGGGAGCTGTTTTTT
CASSTNGVPGQGATGELFF
>TRBV18|TRBJ1-6|NA|NA
TGTGCCAGCTCACCCGATTACTCCTATAATTCACCCCTCCACTTT
CASSPDYSYNSPLHF
>TRBV12-3/TRBV12-4|TRBJ2-7|NA|NA
TGTGCCAGCGGGTTCCTACGGTACGAGCAGTACTTC
CASGFLRYEQYF
>TRBV9|TRBJ1-6|NA|NA
TGTGCCAGCAGCGTAGGAGTCGGGTCCTTTAATTCACCCCTCCACTTT
CASSVGVGSFNSPLHF
>TRBV6-5|TRBJ2-5|NA|NA
TGTGCCAGCAGCAGGCGACAAGAGACCCAGTACTTC
CASSRRQETQYF
>TRBV4-1|TRBJ2-2|NA|TRBD1
TGCGCCAGCAGCCAAGACGGACAGGGGGACGGGGAGCTGTTTTTT
CASSQDGQGDGELFF
>TRBV3-1/TRBV3-2|TRBJ1-2|NA|NA
TGTGCCAGCAGCCAAGAAAAGCGGGGGTTTGGCTACACCTTC
CASSQEKRGFGYTF
>TRBV5-1|TRBJ2-7|NA|NA
TGCGCCAGCAGCTTGGGGTTTAGGAGTTCCAACGAGCAGTACTTC
CASSLGFRSSNEQYF
>TRBV7-9|TRBJ1-5|NA|NA
TGTGCCAGCAGCAGGGGAGCTCAGCCCCAGCATTTT
CASSRGAQPQHF
>TRBV6-6|TRBJ1-4|NA|TRBD1
TGTGCCAGCAGTCCGAACCAGGGACAGGGGGCCGGGAATGAAAAACTGTTTTTT
CASSPNQGQGAGNEKLFF
>TRBV5-3|TRBJ2-1|NA|NA
TGTGCCAGAAGCTTGGGCAGCTCTGTTATGAGGGAGCAGTTCTTC
CARSLGSSVMREQFF
>TRBV9|TRBJ2-1|NA|NA
TGTGCCAGCAGCGTCCCCGGGACCCCCTACAATGAGCAGTTCTTC
CASSVPGTPYNEQFF
>TRBV27|TRBJ1-5|NA|TRBD1
TGTGCCAGCAGTTTAGTGACAGGGGGTAATCAGCCCCAGCATTTT
CASSLVTGGNQPQHF
>TRBV28|TRBJ1-2|NA|NA
TGTGCCAGCAGTTTACAGGAAAGATACTACACCTTC
CASSLQERYYTF
>TRBV6-6|TRBJ1-6|NA|NA
TGTGCCAGCAGCTCCAACGGACTTTATAATTCACCCCTCCACTTT
CASSSNGLYNSPLHF
>TRBV5-1|TRBJ1-2|NA|TRBD1
TGCGCCAGCACAAATGCCGGCAGGGGGCGTGATGGCTACACCTTC
CASTNAGRGRDGYTF
>TRBV27|TRBJ1-5|NA|NA
TGTGCCAGCAGTTTATACCAGGGACAGCCCCAGCATTTT
CASSLYQGQPQHF
>TRBV6-4|TRBJ2-3|NA|NA
TGTGCCAGCAGTGAAGGGGAAAGCACAGATACGCAGTATTTT
CASSEGESTDTQYF
>TRBV27|TRBJ1-3|NA|NA
TGTGCCAGCAGTTTGCCAACCCGCGGGGACACCATATATTTT
CASSLPTRGDTIYF
>TRBV19|TRBJ2-5|NA|TRBD1
TGTGCCAGTAGTCAACCCTCGGGACAGGGTGGCGAGACCCAGTACTTC
CASSQPSGQGGETQYF
>TRBV28|TRBJ1-3|NA|NA
TGTGCCAGCAGGTACAACTCTGGAAACACCATATATTTT
CASRYNSGNTIYF
>TRBV16|TRBJ1-2|NA|NA
TGTGCCAGCAGCCATGCTTCTAACTATGGCTACACCTTC
CASSHASNYGYTF
>TRBV18|TRBJ1-1|NA|NA
TGTGCCAGCACCCCGGATTGGGGATTTAACACTGAAGCTTTCTTT
CASTPDWGFNTEAFF
>TRBV7-6|TRBJ2-3|NA|NA
TGTGCCAGCAGCTTAGGGACCTCAAAAACAGATACGCAGTATTTT
CASSLGTSKTDTQYF
>TRBV18|TRBJ1-1|NA|NA
TGTGCCAGCTCACCGATGGGACATCCTTTGAACACTGAAGCTTTCTTT
CASSPMGHPLNTEAFF